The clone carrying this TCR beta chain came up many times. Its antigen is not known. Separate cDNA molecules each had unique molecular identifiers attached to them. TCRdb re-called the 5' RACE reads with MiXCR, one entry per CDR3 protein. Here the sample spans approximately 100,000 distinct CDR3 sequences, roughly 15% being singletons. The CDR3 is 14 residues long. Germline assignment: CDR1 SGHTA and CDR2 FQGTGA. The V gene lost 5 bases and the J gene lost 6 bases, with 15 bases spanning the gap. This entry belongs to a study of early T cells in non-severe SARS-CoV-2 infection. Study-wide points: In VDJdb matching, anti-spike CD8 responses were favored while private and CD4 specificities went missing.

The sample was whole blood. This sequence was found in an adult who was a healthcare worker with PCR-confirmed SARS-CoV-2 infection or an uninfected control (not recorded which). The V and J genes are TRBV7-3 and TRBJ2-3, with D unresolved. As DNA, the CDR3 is TGTGCCAGCAGCCCCTCTTGGGGTACGGATACGCAGTATTTT. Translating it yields CASSPSWGTDTQYF.